These 10 T cell receptor beta chains were all obtained from the same sample, sequenced in a study of preoperative IRX-2 immunotherapy in early breast cancer. Treatment denoted: preoperative locoregional IRX-2 cytokine immunotherapy. Clones were read by immunoSEQ multiplex PCR, and TCRdb kept only the in-frame ones, dropping some. The sample lists around 30,000 clones; 78% were seen once. Material: lymph node tissue, obtained before IRX-2 immunotherapy. Receptor source: a human donor with breast cancer.

The chain employs TRBV18 and TRBJ1-2, with D unclear. The CDR3 extends over 13 amino acids. Germline-derived CDR1 and CDR2 are KGHSH and LQKENI. The V end lost 6 bases, the J end lost 4 bases, and 12 bases lay between the germline ends. The CDR3 spells CASSQEQIYGYTF. For the CDR3, the DNA is TGTGCCAGCTCTCAGGAACAGATCTATGGCTACACCTTC.

The chain is built from TRBV6-8 and TRBJ2-7; D may be TRBD1 (5 bases). The CDR3 runs 15 residues. The germline gives CDR1 MNHGY, CDR2 SAAAGT. Between the trimmed V and J ends, which lost 7 bases and 3 bases, there was a span of 19 bases. The CDR3 coding sequence is TGTGCCAGCACTTCTCCCGGCAGGGCCGACTACGAGCAGTACTTC. This translates into CASTSPGRADYEQYF.

As for this clone: At least one nucleotide is ambiguous or was not read, and the resulting amino acid is denoted X. The gene calls are TRBV19 and TRBJ2-3; possibly TRBD1 for D (5 bases). This CDR3 comprises 15 residues. Trimming left V 8 bases short and J 1 base short, with 16 bases between. The V gene's germline CDR1 is LNHDA and CDR2 SQIVND (reference sequence). The CDR3 region is CASGQGPXGTDTQYF. The CDR3 DNA reads TGTGCCAGTGGTCAGGGCCCAGMGGGCACAGATACGCAGTATTTT.

The chain joins TRBV6-8 to TRBJ1-6; 8 positions match TRBD1. This CDR3 spans 16 amino acids. Germline V lookup: CDR1 MNHGY, CDR2 SAAAGT. The J segment lost 7 bases and the V segment lost 10 bases, leaving 15 bases of the junction unmatched. The CDR3 DNA is TGTGCCACCCAACCGGACAGGGAGAAGAGGAATTCACCCCTCCACTTT. It specifies CATQPDREKRNSPLHF.

V is TRBV4-1 and J is TRBJ1-5; D is unclear. The CDR3 consists of 19 residues. Deletions cut 1 base from V and 7 bases from J, with 26 bases between. The germline gives CDR1 MGHRA, CDR2 YSYEKL. CDR3 coding DNA: TGCGCCAGCAGCCAAGTCTTAGGGCGAGGGTGGGGAATAGGGCAGCCCCAGCATTTT. Translation gives CASSQVLGRGWGIGQPQHF.

The chain joins TRBV29-1 to TRBJ1-1, with 8 positions matching TRBD1. The trim removed 4 bases at V and 6 bases at J, leaving 4 bases unmatched. Germline CDR1 reads SQVTM; CDR2 reads ANQGSEA. This CDR3 comprises 12 residues. CDR3: CSVGDRSAEAFF. The CDR3 coding sequence is TGCAGCGTTGGGGACAGGTCAGCTGAAGCTTTCTTT.

The chain has TRBV6-8 and TRBJ1-1; TRBD1 might be the D (6 bases). CDR1 and CDR2 from the germline V gene are MNHGY and SAAAGT. This CDR3 is built from 15 residues. Trimming removed 6 bases at V and 0 bases at J, with 14 bases between. As DNA, the CDR3 is TGTGCCAGCAGGTACACAGGGTCAATGAACACTGAAGCTTTCTTT. Its protein product is CASRYTGSMNTEAFF.

The genes are TRBV12-5 and TRBJ2-1, with TRBD2 matching over 11 bases. CDR1 is LGHNT and CDR2 is FRNRAP in the germline V gene. This CDR3 has 19 residues. This CDR3 reads CASNHPRYLAGGLYNEQFF. DNA for the CDR3: TGTGCCAGCAACCACCCACGGTATCTAGCGGGGGGACTCTACAATGAGCAGTTCTTC.

This sequence joins TRBV11-3 and TRBJ1-1; a weak D match, TRBD1 (5 bases). Germline V gene lookup returns CDR1 SGHNT and CDR2 YENEEA. The CDR3 covers 17 residues. Trimming took 5 bases from V and 0 from J, leaving 19 bases between them. The CDR3 protein is CASSAQMGLMMNTEAFF. Here the CDR3 DNA reads TGTGCCAGCAGCGCACAGATGGGACTGATGATGAACACTGAAGCTTTCTTT.

The chain uses TRBV5-1 and TRBJ1-1; the D gene is possibly TRBD1 (5 bases). The germline V gene has CDR1 SGHRS and CDR2 YFSETQ. Trimming stripped 0 bases from V and 5 bases from J, with 11 bases between. The CDR3 covers 14 residues. CDR3 sequence (DNA): TGCGCCAGCAGCTTGGGGCAGGGTGAGACTGAAGCTTTCTTT. The encoded protein is CASSLGQGETEAFF.